The 22 T cell receptor beta chains listed next were all sequenced from one sample in a study of cytomegalovirus exposure and HLA in healthy donors (dated by TCRdb to 2017 to 2019). Libraries were built with the immunoSEQ multiplex PCR assay. A mixture of 60 forward primers for TCR Vbeta segments and 13 reverse primers for TCR Jbeta segments was used in the multiplex PCR. The table comes from immuneACCESS by way of TCRdb, which keeps in-frame sequences with V and J called. Part of the clones is missing from these tables; in studies checked, under half for an unresolved V gene and the rest for unknown reasons. This sample is represented by about 250,000 clones; roughly 84% of them were singletons. The ten largest make up 0.24% of the sample. The specimen sequenced was PBMCs. These receptors all stem from a girl aged 2 to 9 in good health and CMV-seronegative.

V and J are TRBV19 and TRBJ2-7, with D tentatively TRBD1 (5 bases). Germline CDR1 LNHDA, CDR2 SQIVND (reference sequence). The CDR3 runs to 14 residues. V was shortened by 5 bases and J by 0 bases, with 11 bases between the two germline ends. The CDR3 region has the DNA TGTGCCAGTAGTGTCACAGGTAACTCCTACGAGCAGTACTTC. Translation gives CASSVTGNSYEQYF.

In nucleotides, the CDR3 is TGTGCCAGTAGTACAGGGAAAGGTGGAAACACCATATATTTT. This sequence encodes CASSTGKGGNTIYF. This chain joins TRBV19 and TRBJ1-3, with a weak D call TRBD1 (5 bases). The CDR3 length is 14 residues. Germline V lookup: CDR1 LNHDA, CDR2 SQIVND (reference sequence). With 4 bases removed from V and 3 bases from J, the gap between germline ends came to 10 bases.

The chain uses TRBV19 and TRBJ1-1, with D perhaps matching TRBD1 (5 bases). V gave up 2 bases and J gave up 0 bases, with 10 bases separating them. Germline V gene data show CDR1 as LNHDA and CDR2 as SQIVND (reference sequence). The CDR3 length is 15 residues. The CDR3 reads CASSIFAGLNTEAFF. The CDR3, as DNA: TGTGCCAGTAGTATATTTGCGGGGCTGAACACTGAAGCTTTCTTT.

This chain uses TRBV11-2 with TRBJ2-4; D is ambiguous. Per the germline V gene, CDR1 is SGHAT and CDR2 is FQNNGV. The V and J ends lost 0 bases and 9 bases respectively, with 9 bases between them. The CDR3 consists of 13 residues. Here the CDR3 reads CASSLDQVGIQYF. The CDR3 DNA is TGTGCCAGCAGCTTAGATCAGGTTGGCATTCAGTACTTC. Complete variable domain (other parts from reference TRBV11-2 and TRBJ2-4): EAGVAQSPRYKIIEKRQSVAFWCNPISGHATLYWYQQILGQGPKLLIQFQNNGVVDDSQLPKDRFSAERLKGVDSTLKIQPAKLEDSAVYLCASSLDQVGIQYFGAGTRLSVL.

This clone was detected a few times. This chain joins TRBV2 and TRBJ1-4; D may be TRBD1 (6 bases). The V gene lost 5 bases and the J gene lost 2 bases, with 12 bases spanning the gap. This CDR3 spans 15 amino acids. Germline V lookup: CDR1 SNHLY, CDR2 FYNNEI. CDR3 coding DNA: TGTGCCAGCAGTCCTCAGGGGACGACTAATGAAAAACTGTTTTTT. Its translation is CASSPQGTTNEKLFF.

The V and J genes are TRBV11-2 and TRBJ2-3; D unclear. Per germline, CDR1 SGHAT and CDR2 FQNNGV. The V end lost 7 bases, the J end lost 0 bases, and 14 bases lay between the germline ends. The CDR3 covers 15 residues. The CDR3 region is CASTLTRSSTDTQYF. The CDR3 DNA follows: TGTGCCAGCACTCTAACGCGGTCTAGCACAGATACGCAGTATTTT.

This clone was counted between two and nine times. The chain employs TRBV6-1 and TRBJ2-5; D remains unclear. The germline V and J ends were trimmed by 7 bases and 5 bases, with 5 bases remaining between them. The CDR3 runs 10 residues. Germline V gene lookup returns CDR1 MNHNS and CDR2 SASEGT. The CDR3 region is CASMEETQYF. The CDR3, as DNA: TGTGCCAGCATGGAGGAGACCCAGTACTTC.

This chain links TRBV30 with TRBJ2-2, with D possibly being TRBD1 (6 bases). The germline gives CDR1 GTSNPN, CDR2 SVGIG (reference sequence). CDR3 length equals 14 residues. Trimming removed 3 bases from V and 4 bases from J, with 12 bases in between. The CDR3 region is CAWSLQGSTGELFF. In nucleotides, the CDR3 is TGTGCCTGGAGCTTACAGGGTTCCACCGGGGAGCTGTTTTTT.

CDR3 region: CASSRTGTGVGETQYF. The CDR3 DNA follows: TGTGCCAGCAGCCGGACCGGGACGGGGGTAGGAGAGACCCAGTACTTC. The chain combines TRBV5-4 with TRBJ2-5; possibly TRBD2 for D (6 bases). Germline-derived CDR1 and CDR2 are SGHNT and YYREEE (reference sequence). With 4 bases removed from V and 4 bases from J, the gap between germline ends came to 20 bases. There are 16 residues in the CDR3.

The rearrangement uses TRBV25-1 and TRBJ2-2, with TRBD1 matching 8 bases. CDR1 is MGHDK and CDR2 is SYGVNS in the germline V gene. The CDR3 covers 15 residues. The ends lost 8 bases at V and 5 bases at J; junction bases unmatched: 10. The CDR3 DNA sequence: TGTGCCAGCTCCTTGGACAGGGCGGGAACCGGGGAGCTGTTTTTT. Translation gives CASSLDRAGTGELFF. The entire variable domain, with the rest obtained from reference TRBV25-1 and TRBJ2-2, is as follows: EADIYQTPRYLVIGTGKKITLECSQTMGHDKMYWYQQDPGMELHLIHYSYGVNSTEKGDLSSESTVSRIRTEHFPLTLESARPSHTSQYLCASSLDRAGTGELFFGEGSRLTVL.

V gene TRBV6-5 combines with J gene TRBJ2-1, with 7 bases lining up with TRBD1. The germline V gene has CDR1 MNHEY and CDR2 SVGAGI. The CDR3 consists of 16 residues. The trim removed 4 bases at V and 1 base at J, leaving 7 bases unmatched. CDR3 nucleotides: TGTGCCAGCAGTTCCCCGACAGGGAGATCCTACAATGAGCAGTTCTTC. This translates into CASSSPTGRSYNEQFF.

The chain recombines TRBV7-6 with TRBJ2-1, with 8 bases identical to TRBD2. This CDR3 spans 16 amino acids. The germline V gene has CDR1 SGHVS and CDR2 FNYEAQ. With V trimmed by 0 bases and J by 9 bases, 10 bases remained unmatched. The CDR3 sequence: CASSLARTSPLGEQFF. CDR3 nucleotides: TGTGCCAGCAGCTTAGCCCGGACTAGCCCGCTGGGTGAGCAGTTCTTC.

This rearrangement joins TRBV7-3 to TRBJ1-2; 12 positions agree with TRBD1. The CDR3 extends over 16 amino acids. V was clipped by 5 bases and J by 4 bases; unmatched bases: 8. Germline V lookup: CDR1 SGHTA, CDR2 FQGTGA. CDR3: CASSPGTGGLPYGYTF. In DNA, the CDR3 is TGTGCCAGCAGCCCCGGGACAGGGGGCCTTCCCTATGGCTACACCTTC.

This clone was observed a single time. J is TRBJ2-1 and V is TRBV19, with TRBD2 matching over 12 bases. Germline CDR1 reads LNHDA; CDR2 reads SQIVND (reference sequence). V trimming: 6 bases; J trimming: 4 bases; junction bases outside the gene matches: 4. This CDR3 contains 15 residues. Written as DNA, the CDR3 is TGTGCCAGTAGCCTCACTAGCGGGGGGTACAATGAGCAGTTCTTC. Protein sequence: CASSLTSGGYNEQFF.

The V gene is TRBV7-2, the J gene TRBJ2-4, with TRBD2 identical over 8 bases. V lost 3 bases and J lost 7; bases outside the gene matches: 8. The CDR3 length is 15 residues. Germline CDR1 SGHTA, CDR2 FQGNSA. The CDR3 here is CASSLDGRARNIQYF. In DNA form, the CDR3 reads TGTGCCAGCAGCTTGGACGGGAGGGCCCGGAACATTCAGTACTTC.

The V gene is TRBV5-1, the J gene TRBJ1-1, with TRBD1 matching over 9 bases. This CDR3 spans 19 amino acids. Unmatched junction bases numbered 16, after V lost 0 bases and J lost 4 bases. Germline V gene data show CDR1 as SGHRS and CDR2 as YFSETQ. CDR3 nucleotides: TGCGCCAGCAGCTTGGAGCGGCGGGACAGGGATGATTCAGGCACTGAAGCTTTCTTT. Translation: CASSLERRDRDDSGTEAFF.

The genes are TRBV30 and TRBJ1-3, with D unclear. The CDR3 covers 15 residues. V shed 1 base and J shed 0 bases, with 10 bases lying between them. Germline CDR1 and CDR2: GTSNPN and SVGIG (reference sequence). The CDR3 sequence: CAWSADWPSGNTIYF. In DNA form, the CDR3 reads TGTGCCTGGAGTGCGGACTGGCCCTCTGGAAACACCATATATTTT.

Concerning this clone itself: Other DNA sequences of this sample code for an identical CDR3. The chain carries TRBV5-1 and TRBJ2-7, with 8 bases identical to TRBD1. The trim removed 2 bases at V and 4 bases at J, leaving 5 bases unmatched. This CDR3 contains 14 residues. Germline CDR1 is SGHRS and CDR2 is YFSETQ. CDR3 sequence: CASSLGQGGYEQYF. DNA for the CDR3: TGCGCCAGCAGCTTAGGACAGGGCGGTTACGAGCAGTACTTC. The full variable domain, rest sourced from reference TRBV5-1 and TRBJ2-7, is KAGVTQTPRYLIKTRGQQVTLSCSPISGHRSVSWYQQTPGQGLQFLFEYFSETQRNKGNFPGRFSGRQFSNSRSEMNVSTLELGDSALYLCASSLGQGGYEQYFGPGTRLTVT.

This clone occurred a few times. The chain combines TRBV10-3 with TRBJ1-1; D possibly corresponds to TRBD1 (5 bases). CDR3 length: 15 residues. V was cut by 5 bases and J by 0 bases, with 13 bases left in between. Germline V gives CDR1 ENHRY, CDR2 SYGVKD. CDR3: CAISPREGLNTEAFF. CDR3 sequence (DNA): TGTGCCATCAGTCCGAGGGAGGGGCTGAACACTGAAGCTTTCTTT.

This chain links TRBV25-1 with TRBJ2-4, with TRBD1 identical over 8 bases. Germline lookup yields CDR1 MGHDK and CDR2 SYGVNS. This CDR3 comprises 12 residues. The V segment lost 4 bases and the J segment 11 bases; nucleotides outside the gene matches: 4. CDR3 in DNA: TGTGCCAGCAGTGGGACAGGGTGGTTTCAGTACTTC. Translated, it gives CASSGTGWFQYF. Looking up the rest from reference TRBV25-1 and TRBJ2-4 gives the full variable domain: EADIYQTPRYLVIGTGKKITLECSQTMGHDKMYWYQQDPGMELHLIHYSYGVNSTEKGDLSSESTVSRIRTEHFPLTLESARPSHTSQYLCASSGTGWFQYFGAGTRLSVL.

The genes are TRBV10-1 and TRBJ1-1; 7 positions agree with TRBD1. With V trimmed by 5 bases and J by 8 bases, 2 bases remained unmatched. The germline CDR1 and CDR2 sequences are WNHNN and SYGVQD (reference sequence). The CDR3 is 11 residues long. The CDR3: CASSRQGEAFF. CDR3 DNA sequence: TGCGCCAGCAGTCGACAGGGAGAAGCTTTCTTT.

The chain couples TRBV4-2 to TRBJ2-3; 15 bases are shared with TRBD2. The CDR3 contains 18 residues. Trimming took 3 bases from V and 5 from J; bases not matched to a gene: 9. Per the germline V gene, CDR1 is LGHNA and CDR2 is YNFKEQ. CDR3 DNA sequence: TGTGCCAGCAGCCATCGGCAACGGGGACTAGCGGGGGGAGATACGCAGTATTTT. It encodes CASSHRQRGLAGGDTQYF.